Shown below are 28 T cell receptor beta chains from a single sample sequenced in a study of identical twins' blood T cells. TCRdb recomputed calls from the 5' RACE reads with MiXCR, one row per CDR3 protein. The sample includes 300,000 to 400,000 distinct CDR3 sequences, 28% of them seen just once. Specimen: PBMCs. The origin of the receptors is a woman between 18 and 55 years old in good health.

Regarding this clonotype: A much larger clone lies one base from this, so it may be a read error. The chain employs TRBV18 and TRBJ1-4, with 7 bases fitting TRBD1. The CDR3 runs 13 residues. V gave up 3 bases and J gave up 7 bases; unmatched junction bases: 2. Per germline, CDR1 KGHSH and CDR2 LQKENI. CDR3 bases: TGTGCCAGCTCACCGACAGGGAGTGAAAAACTGTTTTTT. This translates into CASSPTGSEKLFF.

This clonotype was counted at least ten times. This chain's CDR3 is CASSYRASGNTIYF. The CDR3, as DNA: TGTGCCAGCAGTTACAGGGCCTCTGGAAACACCATATATTTT. This sequence joins TRBV6-5 and TRBJ1-3; D not resolved. CDR1 is MNHEY and CDR2 is SVGAGI in the germline V gene. The CDR3 runs to 14 residues. V was shortened by 2 bases and J by 0 bases, with 5 bases between the two germline ends.

The gene calls are TRBV9 and TRBJ1-5; D uncertain. The CDR3 runs 15 residues. Germline V gene lookup returns CDR1 SGDLS and CDR2 YYNGEE. V was shortened by 4 bases and J by 0 bases, with 11 bases between the two germline ends. The CDR3, as DNA: TGTGCCAGCAGCTCAGGAGCCTATAGCAATCAGCCCCAGCATTTT. As protein: CASSSGAYSNQPQHF.

The chain has TRBV29-1 and TRBJ2-1; 8 nucleotides line up with TRBD2. CDR3 length: 14 amino acids. The V gene's germline CDR1 is SQVTM and CDR2 ANQGSEA. J lost 0 bases, V lost 7 bases, and 5 bases had no gene match. CDR3 in DNA: TGCAGCGAACAGCGGGGGAGCTCCTACAATGAGCAGTTCTTC. Translated, it gives CSEQRGSSYNEQFF.

The chain uses TRBV5-4 and TRBJ2-4; possibly TRBD2 for D (6 bases). Germline CDR1 reads SGHNT; CDR2 reads YYREEE (reference sequence). V was shortened by 2 bases and J by 4 bases, with 10 bases between the two germline ends. The CDR3 sequence is 14 residues long. The DNA of the CDR3 is TGTGCCAGCAGCTTCGGGCGGGGTAAAAACATTCAGTACTTC. This encodes CASSFGRGKNIQYF.

This clonotype has a handful of counts. J is TRBJ2-1 and V is TRBV11-2; 12 positions match TRBD2. The CDR3 covers 16 residues. Trimming cost V 7 bases and J 5 bases; bases outside gene matches: 9. CDR1 is SGHAT, CDR2 FQNNGV, per germline. CDR3 region: CASKPSGRDKNNEQFF. The CDR3 DNA follows: TGTGCCAGCAAACCTAGCGGGAGGGATAAAAACAATGAGCAGTTCTTC.

Remarks on this clonotype: With a much larger clone just one base away, this may be a read error. The gene calls are TRBV29-1 and TRBJ1-2, with D tentatively TRBD1 (5 bases). CDR1 SQVTM and CDR2 ANQGSEA come from the germline V gene. V lost 7 bases and J 12 bases, leaving 21 bases between the germline ends. The CDR3 totals 12 residues. CDR3 DNA sequence: TGCAGCGCGGATGCAGGGTCTACGGAGAACACCTTC. As protein: CSADAGSTENTF.

Ten or more counts support this clonotype. This chain's CDR3 is CASSVGSYNEQFF. CDR3 DNA sequence: TGTGCCAGCAGCGTAGGGTCCTACAATGAGCAGTTCTTC. The rearrangement joins TRBV9 to TRBJ2-1, with D hard to call. Trimming left V 0 bases short and J 1 base short, with 2 bases between. The germline CDR1 and CDR2 sequences are SGDLS and YYNGEE. This CDR3 region has 13 residues.

The V and J genes are TRBV5-1 and TRBJ2-3; D is ambiguous. Trimming stripped 1 base from V and 6 bases from J, with 15 bases between. The CDR3 totals 15 residues. Germline CDR1 is SGHRS and CDR2 is YFSETQ. CDR3 DNA sequence: TGCGCCAGCAGCTTGTGGTCAGGTGATGGTGATACGCAGTATTTT. It is translated as CASSLWSGDGDTQYF.

The chain recombines TRBV2 with TRBJ1-6; a possible D gene is TRBD1 (5 bases). V dropped 6 bases and J dropped 7 bases, with 13 bases sitting between them. This CDR3 spans 14 amino acids. Germline CDR1 and CDR2: SNHLY and FYNNEI. This CDR3 is CASRGGGGNSPLHF. CDR3 in DNA: TGTGCCAGCAGGGGGGGAGGCGGCAATTCACCCCTCCACTTT.

The genes are TRBV29-1 and TRBJ1-1; D is unresolved. The CDR3 is 12 residues long. In germline, CDR1 is SQVTM, CDR2 ANQGSEA. V lost 4 bases, J lost 5 bases, and 11 bases lay in between. DNA of the CDR3: TGCAGCGTTGTCCGGTTGAGGACTGAAGCTTTCTTT. It specifies CSVVRLRTEAFF.

The J gene is TRBJ2-1, the V gene TRBV6-2 or TRBV6-3; maybe TRBD1 (6 bases). V lost 4 bases and J lost 6, with 13 bases in between. Germline CDR1 reads MNHEY; CDR2 reads SVGEGT. CDR3 size: 14 residues. CDR3 nucleotides: TGTGCCAGCAGTTTCCGGACAGTTAGCAATGAGCAGTTCTTC. Its translation: CASSFRTVSNEQFF.

This clonotype was observed a handful of times. This chain connects TRBV7-9 to TRBJ2-1; D not certain. Per the germline V gene, CDR1 is SEHNR and CDR2 is FQNEAQ (reference sequence). The CDR3 consists of 14 residues. V lost 6 bases, J lost 0 bases, and 9 bases lay in between. The CDR3 sequence is CASSLFSSYNEQFF. CDR3 DNA: TGTGCCAGCAGTTTATTTAGCTCCTACAATGAGCAGTTCTTC. The variable domain in full, with the rest retrieved from reference TRBV7-9 and TRBJ2-1, is DTGVSQNPRHKITKRGQNVTFRCDPISEHNRLYWYRQTLGQGPEFLTYFQNEAQLEKSRLLSDRFSAERPKGSFSTLEIQRTEQGDSAMYLCASSLFSSYNEQFFGPGTRLTVL.

The gene calls are TRBV6-2 or TRBV6-3 and TRBJ2-1; no definite D call. Germline CDR1 MNHEY, CDR2 SVGEGT. V dropped 4 bases and J dropped 6 bases, with 7 bases sitting between them. The CDR3 has 12 residues. DNA of the CDR3: TGTGCCAGCAGTTTACGGACCAATGAGCAGTTCTTC. Its translation is CASSLRTNEQFF.

This clonotype was recorded a few times. The gene calls are TRBV20-1 and TRBJ1-1; D uncertain. Germline CDR1 reads DFQATT; CDR2 reads SNEGSKA (reference sequence). Trimming removed 0 bases at V and 1 base at J, with 6 bases between. This CDR3 is built from 13 residues. The CDR3 region has the DNA TGCAGTGCTAGAGATGCTTGGAACACTGAAGCTTTCTTT. Its translation: CSARDAWNTEAFF.

A remark on this clonotype: A read error may account for a junction end that differs from germline. V usage is TRBV7-8 and J usage is TRBJ2-5; a possible D gene is TRBD1 (6 bases). Germline V CDR1 and CDR2: SGHVS, FQNEAQ. The CDR3 is made up of 10 amino acids. DNA for the CDR3: TGTGCCAGCACCACAGGGCCCTTATTTTTC. This sequence encodes CASTTGPLFF.

The chain links TRBV4-3 to TRBJ1-1; no reliable D call. Trimming stripped 4 bases from V and 7 bases from J, with 13 bases between. This CDR3 is built from 13 residues. CDR1 LGHNA and CDR2 YSLEER come from the germline V gene. CDR3 sequence (DNA): TGCGCCAGCAGCCTCAGGACGGGGAGTGAAGCTTTCTTT. This sequence encodes CASSLRTGSEAFF.

This clonotype was observed a few times. The chain combines TRBV20-1 with TRBJ1-1; 7 bases match TRBD1. The CDR3 runs to 10 residues. Per germline, CDR1 DFQATT and CDR2 SNEGSKA (reference sequence). Trimming cost V 7 bases and J 5 bases; bases outside gene matches: 1. The CDR3 loop is CSGGQTEAFF. CDR3 sequence (DNA): TGCAGTGGGGGACAGACTGAAGCTTTCTTT.

V and J are TRBV7-9 and TRBJ2-1; 8 nucleotides agree with TRBD1. Germline-derived CDR1 and CDR2 are SEHNR and FQNEAQ (reference sequence). There are 17 residues in the CDR3. Unmatched junction bases numbered 15, after V lost 5 bases and J lost 6 bases. The CDR3 here is CASSLFSDRGISNEQFF. CDR3 nucleotides: TGTGCCAGCAGCCTTTTCAGCGACAGGGGAATTAGCAATGAGCAGTTCTTC.

This clonotype was observed a handful of times. The CDR3: CASSYLGRANYGYTF. CDR3 DNA: TGTGCCAGCAGTTACTTGGGCAGAGCTAACTATGGCTACACCTTC. The chain couples TRBV6-2 or TRBV6-3 to TRBJ1-2; D is uncertain. Trimming removed 1 base at V and 0 bases at J, with 9 bases between. This CDR3 region has 15 residues. Germline-derived CDR1 and CDR2 are MNHEY and SVGEGT.

This clonotype was detected only a few times. The chain couples TRBV14 to TRBJ2-5; D may be TRBD1 (5 bases). The CDR3 contains 13 residues. V was pared by 6 bases and J by 4 bases, with 12 bases between. Germline values: CDR1 SGHDN, CDR2 FVKESK. CDR3: CASSQQVGETQYF. The CDR3 DNA follows: TGTGCCAGCAGTCAACAGGTTGGAGAGACCCAGTACTTC. The full variable domain, completed using reference TRBV14 and TRBJ2-5, is EAGVTQFPSHSVIEKGQTVTLRCDPISGHDNLYWYRRVMGKEIKFLLHFVKESKQDESGMPNNRFLAERTGGTYSTLKVQPAELEDSGVYFCASSQQVGETQYFGPGTRLLVL.

In its sample, this clonotype was seen a few times. CDR3 nucleotides: TGTGCCAGCGGCCTCGCTGAGGCGGCTGAAGCTTTCTTT. This encodes CASGLAEAAEAFF. This chain uses TRBV12-3 or TRBV12-4 with TRBJ1-1; D not certain. This CDR3 has 13 amino acids. V was cut by 8 bases and J by 6 bases, with 16 bases left in between.

About this clonotype itself: With a much larger clone just one base away, this may be a read error. The CDR3 DNA sequence: TGCAGTGCTAGAGCCCCTGCAACTAGCGAGGCCAGGGAGCTGTTTTTT. It codes for CSARAPATSEARELFF. The J gene is TRBJ2-2, the V gene TRBV20-1; 7 bases match TRBD2. After removal of 1 base from V and 9 bases from J, the junction contained 14 bases not matched to a gene. Germline V gives CDR1 DFQATT, CDR2 SNEGSKA (reference sequence). This CDR3 is built from 16 residues.

This clonotype appeared a few times. The J gene is TRBJ2-1, the V gene TRBV7-9; D remains unclear. Trimming removed 3 bases at V and 7 bases at J, with 13 bases between. The germline V gene encodes CDR1 SEHNR and CDR2 FQNEAQ (reference sequence). The CDR3 contains 14 residues. In DNA form, the CDR3 reads TGTGCCAGCAGCTTCCTGGGTAGCTGGAATGAGCAGTTCTTC. Encoded protein: CASSFLGSWNEQFF.

The CDR3 region is CASSLDHRPAFF. CDR3 nucleotide sequence: TGTGCCAGCAGCCTGGATCACCGGCCAGCTTTCTTT. The gene calls are TRBV3-1 and TRBJ1-1, with unresolved D. The germline gives CDR1 LGHDT, CDR2 YNNKEL (reference sequence). The V and J ends lost 4 bases and 10 bases respectively, with 13 bases between them. This CDR3 has 12 residues.

This clonotype has just a few counts. The CDR3 nucleotides are TGTGCCAGCAGCTCGCCAGGGGCGTTCGCTGAAGCTTTCTTT. This gives the protein CASSSPGAFAEAFF. The rearrangement uses TRBV28 and TRBJ1-1; TRBD1 might be the D (6 bases). In germline, CDR1 is MDHEN, CDR2 SYDVKM. The CDR3 covers 14 residues. V was pared by 6 bases and J by 6 bases, with 17 bases between.

This clonotype has only a few counts. The chain couples TRBV29-1 to TRBJ1-1; D is ambiguous. Germline CDR1 is SQVTM and CDR2 is ANQGSEA. CDR3 length: 15 amino acids. V lost 6 bases and J lost 2, with 19 bases in between. The CDR3 spells CSVPGFGSINTEAFF. The DNA for the CDR3 is TGCAGCGTACCCGGCTTCGGTAGCATTAACACTGAAGCTTTCTTT.

In its sample, this clonotype was seen once. The gene calls are TRBV5-4 and TRBJ1-3; D is possibly TRBD1 (5 bases). Trimming pared 4 bases from V and 4 bases from J, leaving 12 bases between. Germline loops: CDR1 SGHNT, CDR2 YYREEE (reference sequence). CDR3 length equals 14 residues. In nucleotides, the CDR3 is TGTGCCAGCAGCCAGGGCACGAACGGAAACACCATATATTTT. Its protein is CASSQGTNGNTIYF.